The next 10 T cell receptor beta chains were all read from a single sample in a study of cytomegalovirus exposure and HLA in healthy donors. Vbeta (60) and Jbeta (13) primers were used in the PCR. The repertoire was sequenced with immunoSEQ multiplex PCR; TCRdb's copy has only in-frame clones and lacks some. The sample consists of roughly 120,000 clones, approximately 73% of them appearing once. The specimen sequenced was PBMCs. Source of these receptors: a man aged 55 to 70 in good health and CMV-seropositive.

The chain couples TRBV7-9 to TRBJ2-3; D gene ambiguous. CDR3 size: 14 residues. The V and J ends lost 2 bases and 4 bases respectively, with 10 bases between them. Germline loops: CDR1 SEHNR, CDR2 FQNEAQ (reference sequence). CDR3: CASSLFITADTQYF. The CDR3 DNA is TGTGCCAGCAGCTTATTCATAACAGCAGATACGCAGTATTTT.

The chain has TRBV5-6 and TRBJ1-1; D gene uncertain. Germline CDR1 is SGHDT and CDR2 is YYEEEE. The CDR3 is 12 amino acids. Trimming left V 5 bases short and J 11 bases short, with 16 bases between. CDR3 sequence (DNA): TGTGCCAGCAGTTCCTCTTGGAGCGGGGCTTTCTTT. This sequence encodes CASSSSWSGAFF.

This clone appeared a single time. The CDR3 DNA reads TGCGCCAGCAGCCAAGGGGGCCCTGCGGCGGAGACCCAGTACTTC. Its protein is CASSQGGPAAETQYF. The rearrangement uses TRBV4-1 and TRBJ2-5; tentative D call: TRBD1 (5 bases). V dropped 1 base and J dropped 5 bases, with 14 bases sitting between them. The CDR3 spans 15 residues. Germline V gene sequence: CDR1 MGHRA, CDR2 YSYEKL.

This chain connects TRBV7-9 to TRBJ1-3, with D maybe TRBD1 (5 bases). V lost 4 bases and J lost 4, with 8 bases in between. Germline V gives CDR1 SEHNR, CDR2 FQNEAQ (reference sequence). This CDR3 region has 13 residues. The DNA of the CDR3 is TGTGCCAGCAGCTCCAGGGCCGGAAACACCATATATTTT. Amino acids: CASSSRAGNTIYF.

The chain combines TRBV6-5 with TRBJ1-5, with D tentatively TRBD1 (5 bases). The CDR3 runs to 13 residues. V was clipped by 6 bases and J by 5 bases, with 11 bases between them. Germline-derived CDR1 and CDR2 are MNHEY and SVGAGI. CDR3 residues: CASSSGPYQPQHF. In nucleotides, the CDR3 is TGTGCCAGCAGCTCAGGGCCGTATCAGCCCCAGCATTTT.

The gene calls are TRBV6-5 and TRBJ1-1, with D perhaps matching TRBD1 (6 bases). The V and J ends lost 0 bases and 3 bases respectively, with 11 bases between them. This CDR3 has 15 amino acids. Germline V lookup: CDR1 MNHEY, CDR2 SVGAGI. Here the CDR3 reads CASSYSIQGYTEAFF. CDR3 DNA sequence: TGTGCCAGCAGTTACTCGATACAGGGATACACTGAAGCTTTCTTT.

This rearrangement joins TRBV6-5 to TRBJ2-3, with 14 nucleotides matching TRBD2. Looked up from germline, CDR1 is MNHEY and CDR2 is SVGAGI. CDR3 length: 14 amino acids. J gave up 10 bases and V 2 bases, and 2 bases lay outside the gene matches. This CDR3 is CASSYGTSGGAQYF. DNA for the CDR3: TGTGCCAGCAGTTACGGGACTAGCGGGGGAGCGCAGTATTTT.

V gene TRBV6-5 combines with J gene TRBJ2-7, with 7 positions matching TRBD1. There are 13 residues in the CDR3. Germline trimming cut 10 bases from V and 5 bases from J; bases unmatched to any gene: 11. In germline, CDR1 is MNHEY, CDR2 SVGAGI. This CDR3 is CATRRTGGHEQYF. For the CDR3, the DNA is TGTGCCACTAGGAGGACAGGCGGGCACGAGCAGTACTTC.

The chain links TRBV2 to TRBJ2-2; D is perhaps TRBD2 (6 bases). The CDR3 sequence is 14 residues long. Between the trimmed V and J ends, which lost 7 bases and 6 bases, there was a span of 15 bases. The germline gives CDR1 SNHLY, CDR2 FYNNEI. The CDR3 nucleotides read TGTGCCAGCAATCCTAGCGATGTGGCCGGGGAGCTGTTTTTT. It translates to CASNPSDVAGELFF.

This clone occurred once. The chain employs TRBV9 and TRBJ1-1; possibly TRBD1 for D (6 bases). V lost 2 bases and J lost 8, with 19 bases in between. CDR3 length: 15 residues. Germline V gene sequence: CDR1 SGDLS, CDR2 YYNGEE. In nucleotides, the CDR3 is TGTGCCAGCAGCGTCACCCCAGGGGCCCAAAGCGAAGCTTTCTTT. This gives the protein CASSVTPGAQSEAFF.